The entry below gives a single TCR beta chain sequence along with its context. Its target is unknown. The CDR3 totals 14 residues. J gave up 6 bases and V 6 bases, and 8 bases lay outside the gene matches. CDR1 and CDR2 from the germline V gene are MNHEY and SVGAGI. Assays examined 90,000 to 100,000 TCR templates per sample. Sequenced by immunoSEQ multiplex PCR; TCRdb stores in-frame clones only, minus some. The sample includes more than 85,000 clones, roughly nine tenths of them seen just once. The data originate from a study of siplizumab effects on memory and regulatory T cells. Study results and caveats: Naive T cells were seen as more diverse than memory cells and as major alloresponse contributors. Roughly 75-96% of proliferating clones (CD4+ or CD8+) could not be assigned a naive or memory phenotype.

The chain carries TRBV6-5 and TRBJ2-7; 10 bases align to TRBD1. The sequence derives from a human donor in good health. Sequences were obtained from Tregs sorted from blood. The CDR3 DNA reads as TGTGCCAGCAGCCCCGGACAGGGGGTAGGCGAGCAGTACTTC. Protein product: CASSPGQGVGEQYF.